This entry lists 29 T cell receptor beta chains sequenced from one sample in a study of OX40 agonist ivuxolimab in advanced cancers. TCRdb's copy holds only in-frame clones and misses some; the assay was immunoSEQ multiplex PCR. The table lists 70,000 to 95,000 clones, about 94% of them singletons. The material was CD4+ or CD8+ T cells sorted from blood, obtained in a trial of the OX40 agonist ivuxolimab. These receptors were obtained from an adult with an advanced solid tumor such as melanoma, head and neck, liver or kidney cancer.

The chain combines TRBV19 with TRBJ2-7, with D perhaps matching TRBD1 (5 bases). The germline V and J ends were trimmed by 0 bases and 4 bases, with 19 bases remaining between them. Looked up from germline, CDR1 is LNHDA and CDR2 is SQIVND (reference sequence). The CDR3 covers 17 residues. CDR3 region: CASSIDPDRSNRYEQYF. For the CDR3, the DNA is TGTGCCAGTAGTATAGACCCCGACAGATCCAACAGGTACGAGCAGTACTTC.

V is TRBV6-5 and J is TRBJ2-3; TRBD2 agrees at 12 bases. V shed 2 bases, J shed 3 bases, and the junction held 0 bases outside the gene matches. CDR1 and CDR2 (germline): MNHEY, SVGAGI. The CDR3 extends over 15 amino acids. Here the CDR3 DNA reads TGTGCCAGCAGTTACACTAGCGGGGGGACAGATACGCAGTATTTT. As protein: CASSYTSGGTDTQYF.

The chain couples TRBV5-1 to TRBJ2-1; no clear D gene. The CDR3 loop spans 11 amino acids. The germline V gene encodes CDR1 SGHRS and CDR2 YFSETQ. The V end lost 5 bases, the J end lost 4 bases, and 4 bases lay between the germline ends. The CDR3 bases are TGCGCCAGCAGAGAGTACAATGAGCAGTTCTTC. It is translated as CASREYNEQFF.

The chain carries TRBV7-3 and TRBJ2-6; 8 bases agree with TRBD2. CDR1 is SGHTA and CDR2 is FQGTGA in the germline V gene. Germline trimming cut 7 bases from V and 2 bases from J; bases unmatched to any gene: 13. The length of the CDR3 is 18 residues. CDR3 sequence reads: CASNHPTSALPGANVLTF. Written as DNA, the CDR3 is TGTGCCAGCAACCATCCGACTAGCGCGCTGCCTGGGGCCAACGTCCTGACTTTC.

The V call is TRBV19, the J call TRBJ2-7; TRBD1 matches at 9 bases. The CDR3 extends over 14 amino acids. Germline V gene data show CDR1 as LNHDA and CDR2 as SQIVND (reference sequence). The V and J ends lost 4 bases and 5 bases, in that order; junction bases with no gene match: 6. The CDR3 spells CASSTGTGPHEQYF. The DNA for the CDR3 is TGTGCCAGTAGTACAGGGACAGGGCCCCACGAGCAGTACTTC.

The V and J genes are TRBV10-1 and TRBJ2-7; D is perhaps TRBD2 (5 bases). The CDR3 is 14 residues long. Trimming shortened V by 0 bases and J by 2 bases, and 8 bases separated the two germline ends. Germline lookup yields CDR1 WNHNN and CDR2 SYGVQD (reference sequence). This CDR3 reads CASSESPGTYEQYF. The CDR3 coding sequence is TGCGCCAGCAGTGAGTCCCCGGGGACCTACGAGCAGTACTTC.

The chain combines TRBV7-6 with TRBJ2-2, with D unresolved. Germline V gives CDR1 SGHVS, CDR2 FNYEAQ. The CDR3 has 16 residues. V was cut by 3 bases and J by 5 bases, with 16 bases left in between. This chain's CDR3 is CASSFEIGGRTGELFF. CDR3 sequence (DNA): TGTGCCAGCAGCTTTGAGATAGGCGGAAGAACCGGGGAGCTGTTTTTT.

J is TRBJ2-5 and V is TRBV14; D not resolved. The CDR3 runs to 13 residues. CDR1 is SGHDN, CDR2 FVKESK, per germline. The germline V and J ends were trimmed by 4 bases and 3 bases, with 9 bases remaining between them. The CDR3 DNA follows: TGTGCCAGCAGCCCCATGTGGGAAGAGACCCAGTACTTC. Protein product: CASSPMWEETQYF.

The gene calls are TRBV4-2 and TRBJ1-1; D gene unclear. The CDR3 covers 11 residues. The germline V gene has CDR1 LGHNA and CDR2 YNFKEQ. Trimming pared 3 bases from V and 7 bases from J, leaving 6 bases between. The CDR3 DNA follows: TGTGCCAGCAGCCAGGCGCTTGAAGCTTTCTTT. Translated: CASSQALEAFF.

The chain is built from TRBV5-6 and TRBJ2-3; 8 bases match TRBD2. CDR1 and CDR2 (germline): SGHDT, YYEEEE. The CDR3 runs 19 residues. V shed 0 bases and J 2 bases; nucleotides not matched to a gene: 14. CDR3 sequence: CASSLASGLARSITDTQYF. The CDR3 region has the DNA TGTGCCAGCAGCTTGGCCTCAGGACTAGCTCGTTCCATCACAGATACGCAGTATTTT.

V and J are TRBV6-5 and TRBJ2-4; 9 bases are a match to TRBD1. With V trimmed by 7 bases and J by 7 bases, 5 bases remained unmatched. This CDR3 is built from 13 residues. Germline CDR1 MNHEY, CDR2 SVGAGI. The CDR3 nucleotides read TGTGCCAGCAATAGACAGGGGGACAACATTCAGTACTTC. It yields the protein CASNRQGDNIQYF.

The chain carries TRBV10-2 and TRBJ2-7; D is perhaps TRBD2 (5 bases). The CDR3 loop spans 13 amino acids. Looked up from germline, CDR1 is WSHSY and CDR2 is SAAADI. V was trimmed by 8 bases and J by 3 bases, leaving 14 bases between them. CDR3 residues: CASCSRVNYEQYF. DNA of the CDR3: TGCGCCAGCTGCTCGAGGGTCAACTACGAGCAGTACTTC.

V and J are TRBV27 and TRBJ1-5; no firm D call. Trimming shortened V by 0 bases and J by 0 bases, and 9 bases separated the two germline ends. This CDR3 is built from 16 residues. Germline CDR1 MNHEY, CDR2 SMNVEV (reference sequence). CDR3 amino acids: CASSLSPAISNQPQHF. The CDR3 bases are TGTGCCAGCAGTTTATCCCCGGCGATTAGCAATCAGCCCCAGCATTTT.

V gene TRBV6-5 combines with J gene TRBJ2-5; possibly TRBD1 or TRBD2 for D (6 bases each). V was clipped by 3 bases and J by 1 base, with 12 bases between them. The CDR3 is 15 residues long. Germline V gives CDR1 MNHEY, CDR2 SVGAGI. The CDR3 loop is CASSYLGGSQETQYF. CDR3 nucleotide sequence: TGTGCCAGCAGTTATCTAGGGGGGAGCCAAGAGACCCAGTACTTC.

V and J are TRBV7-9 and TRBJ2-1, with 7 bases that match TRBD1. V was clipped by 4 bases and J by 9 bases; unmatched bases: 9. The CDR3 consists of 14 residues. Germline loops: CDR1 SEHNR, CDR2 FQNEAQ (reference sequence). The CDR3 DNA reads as TGTGCCAGCAGCTGGGCAGGGGGTTTCGGTGAGCAGTTCTTC. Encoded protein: CASSWAGGFGEQFF.

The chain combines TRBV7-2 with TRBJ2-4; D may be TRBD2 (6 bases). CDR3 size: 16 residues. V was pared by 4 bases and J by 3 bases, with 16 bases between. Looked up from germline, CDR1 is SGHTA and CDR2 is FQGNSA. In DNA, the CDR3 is TGTGCCAGCAGCTCGGACTACAGATCCATCAAAAACATTCAGTACTTC. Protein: CASSSDYRSIKNIQYF.

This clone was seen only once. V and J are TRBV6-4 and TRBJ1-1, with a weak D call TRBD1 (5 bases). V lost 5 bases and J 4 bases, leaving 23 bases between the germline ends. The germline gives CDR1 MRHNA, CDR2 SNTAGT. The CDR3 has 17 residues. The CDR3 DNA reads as TGTGCCAGCAGTACAAGATTCGAAGACAGCCCAGGCACTGAAGCTTTCTTT. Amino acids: CASSTRFEDSPGTEAFF.

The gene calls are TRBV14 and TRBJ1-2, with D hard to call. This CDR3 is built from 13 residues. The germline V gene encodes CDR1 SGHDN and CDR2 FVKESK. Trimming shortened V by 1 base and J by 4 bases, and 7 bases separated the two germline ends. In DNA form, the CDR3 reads TGTGCCAGCAGCCAAGGGGGAACCTATGGCTACACCTTC. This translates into CASSQGGTYGYTF.

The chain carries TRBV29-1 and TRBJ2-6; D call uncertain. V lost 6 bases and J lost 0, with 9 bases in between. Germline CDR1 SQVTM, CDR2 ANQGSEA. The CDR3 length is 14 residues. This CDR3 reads CSVISNSGANVLTF. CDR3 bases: TGCAGCGTGATTAGTAACTCTGGGGCCAACGTCCTGACTTTC.

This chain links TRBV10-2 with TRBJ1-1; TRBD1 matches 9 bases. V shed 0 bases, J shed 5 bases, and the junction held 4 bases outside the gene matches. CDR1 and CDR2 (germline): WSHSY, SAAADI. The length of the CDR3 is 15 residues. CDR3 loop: CASSESRTGDTEAFF. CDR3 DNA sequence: TGCGCCAGCAGTGAGTCGAGGACAGGGGATACTGAAGCTTTCTTT.

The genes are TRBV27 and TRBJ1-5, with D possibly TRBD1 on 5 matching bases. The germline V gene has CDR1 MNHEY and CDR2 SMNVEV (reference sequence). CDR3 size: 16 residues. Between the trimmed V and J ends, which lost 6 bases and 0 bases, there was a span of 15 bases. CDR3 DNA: TGTGCCAGCAGGATCATCGGGACGGATAGCAATCAGCCCCAGCATTTT. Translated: CASRIIGTDSNQPQHF.

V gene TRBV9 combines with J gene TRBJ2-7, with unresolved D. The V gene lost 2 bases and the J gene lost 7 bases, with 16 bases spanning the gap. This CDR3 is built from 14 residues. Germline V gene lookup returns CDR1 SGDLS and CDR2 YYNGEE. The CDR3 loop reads CASSVNPTKKEQYF. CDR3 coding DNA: TGTGCCAGCAGCGTTAACCCGACCAAGAAAGAGCAGTACTTC.

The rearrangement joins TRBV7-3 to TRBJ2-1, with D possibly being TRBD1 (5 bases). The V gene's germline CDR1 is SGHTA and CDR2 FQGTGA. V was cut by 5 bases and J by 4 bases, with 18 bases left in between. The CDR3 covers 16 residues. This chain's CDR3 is CASSLDPTVAYNEQFF. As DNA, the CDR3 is TGTGCCAGCAGCCTCGATCCGACAGTTGCGTACAATGAGCAGTTCTTC. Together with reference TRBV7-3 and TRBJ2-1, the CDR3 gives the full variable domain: GAGVSQTPSNKVTEKGKYVELRCDPISGHTALYWYRQSLGQGPEFLIYFQGTGAADDSGLPNDRFFAVRPEGSVSTLKIQRTERGDSAVYLCASSLDPTVAYNEQFFGPGTRLTVL.

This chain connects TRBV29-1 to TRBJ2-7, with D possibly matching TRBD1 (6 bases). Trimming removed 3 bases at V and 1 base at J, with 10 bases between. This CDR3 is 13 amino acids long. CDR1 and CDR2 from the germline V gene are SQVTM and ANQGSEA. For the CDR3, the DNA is TGCAGCGTTGACGTGACAGGTTCCTACGAGCAGTACTTC. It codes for CSVDVTGSYEQYF.

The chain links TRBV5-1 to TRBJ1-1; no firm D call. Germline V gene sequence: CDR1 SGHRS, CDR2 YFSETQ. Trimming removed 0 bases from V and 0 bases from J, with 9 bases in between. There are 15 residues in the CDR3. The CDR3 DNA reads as TGCGCCAGCAGCTTGGAGGCAGCCTTGAACACTGAAGCTTTCTTT. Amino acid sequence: CASSLEAALNTEAFF.

Written as DNA, the CDR3 is TGTGCCAGCAGCCCCCAGGGCTACAATGAGCAGTTCTTC. As protein: CASSPQGYNEQFF. The chain recombines TRBV9 with TRBJ2-1; D is perhaps TRBD1 (5 bases). The germline V gene has CDR1 SGDLS and CDR2 YYNGEE. V was cut by 4 bases and J by 3 bases, with 8 bases left in between. The CDR3 totals 13 residues.

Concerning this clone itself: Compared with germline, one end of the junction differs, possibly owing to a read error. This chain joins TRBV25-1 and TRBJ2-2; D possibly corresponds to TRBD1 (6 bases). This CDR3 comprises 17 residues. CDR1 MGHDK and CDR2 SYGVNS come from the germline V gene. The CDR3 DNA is TGTGCCAGCACTGAAGGTGCAGGGGTTTTCTTCGCCGGGGAGCTGTTTTTT. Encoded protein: CASTEGAGVFFAGELFF.

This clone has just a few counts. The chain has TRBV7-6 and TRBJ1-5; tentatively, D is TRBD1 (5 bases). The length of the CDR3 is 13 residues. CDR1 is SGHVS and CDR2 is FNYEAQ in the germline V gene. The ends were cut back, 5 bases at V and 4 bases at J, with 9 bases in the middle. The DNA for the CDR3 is TGTGCCAGCAGCGGACGACAGAATCAGCCCCAGCATTTT. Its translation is CASSGRQNQPQHF.

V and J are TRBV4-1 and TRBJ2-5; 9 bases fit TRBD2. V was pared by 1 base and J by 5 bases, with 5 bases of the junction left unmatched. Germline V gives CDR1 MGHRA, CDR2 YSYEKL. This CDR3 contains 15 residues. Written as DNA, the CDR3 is TGCGCCAGCAGCCAAGGGGCGGGAGGGCCCGAGACCCAGTACTTC. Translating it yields CASSQGAGGPETQYF.